This TCR beta chain was sequenced for a study of PD-1 blockade in classical Hodgkin lymphoma. In germline, CDR1 is MGHRA, CDR2 YSYEKL. This CDR3 region has 16 residues. Deletions cut 4 bases from V and 4 bases from J, with 17 bases between. Brentuximab vedotin exposure varied, and every patient relapsed after autologous stem cell transplantation. Clones were sequenced by immunoSEQ multiplex PCR, and TCRdb holds only the in-frame ones, with some missing. The sample lists about 15,000 clones, approximately 83% occurring once. The rearrangement links TRBV4-1 to TRBJ1-5; the D gene is possibly TRBD1 (6 bases). Sequences were derived from peripheral blood mononuclear cells (PBMCs), sampled before the second cycle of nivolumab. This sequence originates from a human donor with classical Hodgkin lymphoma. The CDR3, as DNA: TGCGCCAGCAGCCTATTCAATACCAGGGGTAATCAGCCCCAGCATTTT. It translates to CASSLFNTRGNQPQHF.